This is a list of T cell receptor beta chains from one sample in a study of regulatory T cells in long-lasting Graves disease. MiXCR, applied by TCRdb to the multiplex PCR reads, yields one record per CDR3 protein. The sample lists 440,000 or so distinct CDR3 sequences, around 17% occurring once. Separately, the same data were catalogued under a study of T cells in Graves' hyperthyroidism and ophthalmopathy.

Sequencing used peripheral blood mononuclear cells (PBMCs), obtained at new diagnosis, from a patient treated with antithyroid drugs. The receptors were sampled from a woman in her 30s with Graves disease. Both conserved end residues are part of each CDR3. Each record gives: D gene, V gene, clone size, J gene, CDR3 protein, CDR3 DNA. D genes are given only for firm matches. Clone size is not always given. Where it is, it says once, few, many or a class for expanded clones.

>-|TRBV19|-|TRBJ1-5
CASSIVGQANQPQHF
TGTGCCAGTAGTATAGTTGGGCAGGCCAATCAGCCCCAGCATTTT
>-|TRBV11-2|many|TRBJ1-1
CASSTYRPMNTEAFF
TGTGCCAGCAGCACATACAGACCCATGAACACTGAAGCTTTCTTT
>TRBD1|TRBV5-1|many|TRBJ2-1
CASSSSFLTGMAHNEQFF
TGCGCCAGCAGCTCTTCATTCCTGACAGGGATGGCTCACAATGAGCAGTTCTTC
>-|TRBV5-1|many|TRBJ1-3
CASSPNSGGSGNTIYF
TGCGCCAGCAGCCCGAACAGTGGGGGCTCTGGAAACACCATATATTTT
>-|TRBV12-3/TRBV12-4|-|TRBJ2-7
CASSLGLIPYSYEQYF
TGTGCCAGCAGTTTGGGGCTGATTCCGTACTCCTACGAGCAGTACTTC
>-|TRBV10-3|few|TRBJ1-1
CAISDEGGTEAFF
TGTGCCATCAGTGACGAGGGCGGGACTGAAGCTTTCTTT
>TRBD2|TRBV15|few|TRBJ2-5
CATSRLLLAGETQYF
TGTGCCACCAGCAGATTGTTACTAGCGGGAGAGACCCAGTACTTC
>-|TRBV24-1|few|TRBJ1-2
CATSAAGNYGYTF
TGTGCCACCAGCGCCGCAGGGAACTATGGCTACACCTTC
>-|TRBV9|few|TRBJ2-1
CASSVGNYNEQFF
TGTGCCAGCAGCGTAGGCAACTACAATGAGCAGTTCTTC
>-|TRBV15|-|TRBJ1-2
CATSRDPGGGRGYTF
TGTGCCACCAGCAGAGATCCCGGCGGGGGACGTGGCTACACCTTC
>TRBD2|TRBV20-1|many|TRBJ2-1
CSARFSGSKSYNEQFF
TGCAGTGCTAGGTTTAGCGGGAGTAAGTCCTACAATGAGCAGTTCTTC
>TRBD1|TRBV3-1|many|TRBJ2-7
CASSPTGTVYEQYF
TGTGCCAGCAGCCCGACCGGGACAGTCTACGAGCAGTACTTC
>-|TRBV9|many|TRBJ1-5
CASSVGGQGGQPQHF
TGTGCCAGCAGCGTAGGTGGGCAGGGCGGGCAGCCCCAGCATTTT
>TRBD1|TRBV20-1|-|TRBJ1-5
CSALEGTGKEPQHF
TGCAGTGCCCTGGAGGGGACAGGGAAAGAGCCCCAGCATTTT
>TRBD2|TRBV24-1|many|TRBJ2-3
CATSDWGTSGSGDTQYF
TGTGCCACCAGTGATTGGGGGACTAGCGGGAGCGGAGATACGCAGTATTTT
>-|TRBV6-2/TRBV6-3|-|TRBJ1-5
CASTEMGYSNQPQHF
TGTGCCAGCACCGAGATGGGGTATAGCAATCAGCCCCAGCATTTT
>-|TRBV6-1|many|TRBJ2-7
CASSEGRQGVYEQYF
TGTGCCAGCAGCGAAGGGAGACAAGGGGTCTACGAGCAGTACTTC
>-|TRBV15|-|TRBJ2-5
CATRGGSWRGQETQYF
TGTGCCACCAGAGGGGGGAGTTGGAGGGGGCAAGAGACCCAGTACTTC
>-|TRBV4-3|many|TRBJ1-1
CASSQDRVNMNTEAFF
TGCGCCAGCAGCCAAGACAGGGTAAATATGAACACTGAAGCTTTCTTT
>-|TRBV29-1|many|TRBJ2-6
CSVEITRRKDAGANVLTF
TGCAGCGTTGAAATTACGAGACGAAAAGACGCCGGGGCCAACGTCCTGACTTTC
>TRBD1|TRBV28|many|TRBJ1-2
CASFPRGQESYGYTF
TGTGCCAGCTTCCCAAGGGGGCAGGAGAGTTATGGCTACACCTTC
>-|TRBV19|few|TRBJ2-7
CASSSDRRDYEQYF
TGTGCCAGTAGCTCGGACAGACGGGACTACGAGCAGTACTTC
>-|TRBV30|many|TRBJ2-3
CAWSIAESTDTQYF
TGTGCCTGGAGTATAGCGGAAAGCACAGATACGCAGTATTTT
>TRBD1|TRBV7-9|few|TRBJ1-1
CASSRRQGWTEAFF
TGTGCCAGCAGCAGAAGACAGGGCTGGACTGAAGCTTTCTTT
>-|TRBV28|many|TRBJ1-1
CASSPALGGNTEAFF
TGTGCCAGCAGCCCAGCCTTGGGCGGGAACACTGAAGCTTTCTTT
>TRBD1|TRBV5-1|-|TRBJ1-6
CASSRRTGEAPLHF
TGCGCCAGCTCCCGCAGGACAGGGGAGGCACCCCTCCACTTT
>TRBD1|TRBV12-3/TRBV12-4|many|TRBJ1-6
CASSPGDRDNSPLHF
TGTGCCAGCAGCCCGGGGGACAGGGATAATTCACCCCTCCACTTT
>TRBD1|TRBV3-1|-|TRBJ2-1
CASSQSGGSWTGSTSEFF
TGTGCCAGCAGCCAATCCGGCGGTAGTTGGACAGGGTCCACGAGCGAGTTCTTC
>-|TRBV10-2|few|TRBJ1-1
CASGVSPESTEAFF
TGCGCCAGCGGGGTGTCACCTGAGTCCACTGAAGCTTTCTTT
>-|TRBV4-1|-|TRBJ2-1
CASSQEFANPYNEQFF
TGCGCCAGCAGCCAGGAGTTCGCGAACCCCTACAATGAGCAGTTCTTC
>-|TRBV3-1|many|TRBJ2-1
CASSQAGGLGNEQFF
TGTGCCAGCAGCCAAGCCGGGGGGCTAGGAAATGAGCAGTTCTTC
>TRBD1|TRBV12-3/TRBV12-4|many|TRBJ2-5
CASSFDRVGRETQYF
TGTGCCAGCAGTTTCGACAGGGTAGGGAGAGAGACCCAGTACTTC
>TRBD2|TRBV6-1|few|TRBJ2-1
CASSESAGVYNEQFF
TGTGCCAGCAGTGAATCTGCGGGGGTATACAATGAGCAGTTCTTC
>TRBD2|TRBV5-1|-|TRBJ2-3
CASSFGTSSTDTQYF
TGCGCCAGCAGCTTCGGGACTAGCAGCACAGATACGCAGTATTTT
>-|TRBV7-6|many|TRBJ2-7
CASSLGGRSTYEQYF
TGTGCCAGCAGCTTAGGGGGGCGGAGCACCTACGAGCAGTACTTC
>TRBD2|TRBV7-3|-|TRBJ2-2
CASSRSGSEPTGELFF
TGTGCCAGCAGCCGTAGCGGGAGTGAACCCACCGGGGAGCTGTTTTTT
>-|TRBV9|many|TRBJ2-1
CASSLEGVRVYNEQFF
TGTGCCAGCAGCCTGGAAGGAGTCAGGGTATACAATGAGCAGTTCTTC
>-|TRBV2|many|TRBJ2-1
CASSSRRDNEQFF
TGTGCCAGCAGTAGCCGGAGGGACAATGAGCAGTTCTTC
>-|TRBV28|many|TRBJ1-1
CASTGAAEAFF
TGTGCCAGCACAGGGGCGGCAGAAGCTTTCTTT
>-|TRBV7-2|many|TRBJ2-7
CASSPYSGSYEQYF
TGTGCCAGCAGCCCTTACTCAGGTTCCTACGAGCAGTACTTC
>-|TRBV5-8|-|TRBJ2-3
CASPVGVRYTQYF
TGTGCCAGCCCCGTCGGAGTACGATATACGCAGTATTTT
>-|TRBV6-1|many|TRBJ1-5
CASSRVSNQPQHF
TGTGCCAGCAGTCGAGTTAGCAATCAGCCCCAGCATTTT
>-|TRBV11-2|many|TRBJ1-6
CASSLPAGIGSPLHF
TGTGCCAGCAGTTTACCCGCAGGAATTGGTTCACCCCTCCACTTT
>TRBD1|TRBV5-8|few|TRBJ1-2
CASSLVLTGATRGYTF
TGTGCCAGCAGCTTGGTCTTAACAGGGGCCACTAGAGGCTACACCTTC
>TRBD1|TRBV18|few|TRBJ2-1
CASSSGTGGLRYSEQFF
TGTGCCAGCTCCTCCGGGACAGGGGGCCTTAGGTACAGTGAGCAGTTCTTC
>-|TRBV10-3|many|TRBJ2-7
CAISGGTGLDEQYF
TGTGCCATCAGTGGAGGAACAGGGCTGGACGAGCAGTACTTC
>TRBD1|TRBV5-1|-|TRBJ2-3
CASSLRPGQNTYTQYF
TGCGCCAGCAGCCTTAGACCGGGACAGAACACATATACGCAGTATTTT
>-|TRBV19|few|TRBJ1-1
CASRYGNTEAFF
TGTGCCAGTAGGTACGGGAACACTGAAGCTTTCTTT
>TRBD1|TRBV28|many|TRBJ2-5
CASSLWTGKGETQYF
TGTGCCAGCAGTTTATGGACAGGGAAAGGAGAGACCCAGTACTTC
>TRBD2|TRBV12-3/TRBV12-4|many|TRBJ2-1
CASRGTSGNEQFF
TGTGCCAGCAGGGGGACTAGCGGCAATGAGCAGTTCTTC
>-|TRBV7-9|few|TRBJ2-1
CASSYRSGGYEQFF
TGTGCCAGCAGCTACAGGTCCGGAGGGTATGAGCAGTTCTTC
>TRBD1|TRBV3-1|few|TRBJ2-7
CASSQETTGQSYEQYF
TGTGCCAGCAGCCAAGAAACGACAGGGCAATCCTACGAGCAGTACTTC
>-|TRBV5-6|few|TRBJ1-2
CASSSLQGGYGYTF
TGTGCCAGCAGCTCCCTCCAAGGGGGCTATGGCTACACCTTC